Shown below are 19 T cell receptor beta chains from a single sample sequenced in a study of response to subunit inactivated influenza vaccine listed by TCRdb under 2018. Library generation was performed with RT-PCR. The run used an Illumina HiSeq 2500. TCRdb reworked the public reads: Q25 trimming with fastp, MiXCR clone assembly, productive beta chains retained. CDR3 protein sequences are deduplicated, and each keeps its most common genes and DNA. The sample table lists about 520,000 distinct CDR3 sequences, roughly 7.6% of them with a count of one. The ten largest clones represent around 13% of the sample. The sequenced sample was PBMCs from blood, obtained less than 30 months after vaccination. These receptors all come from a man aged 50-75 years who received an inactivated influenza vaccine. Donor details come from another sample of the same person, matched by shared clones.

The rearrangement uses TRBV7-8 and TRBJ2-3; D unclear. The length of the CDR3 is 11 residues. Germline-derived CDR1 and CDR2 are SGHVS and FQNEAQ. V was pared by 8 bases and J by 6 bases, with 9 bases between. CDR3 amino acids: CASAIGDTQYF. In DNA, the CDR3 is TGTGCCAGCGCTATCGGGGATACGCAGTATTTT.

This clonotype was observed at least ten times. This sequence joins TRBV7-7 and TRBJ2-5, with 7 bases matching TRBD1. Germline V gives CDR1 SSHAT, CDR2 FNYEAQ (reference sequence). The CDR3 consists of 13 residues. The trim removed 5 bases at V and 4 bases at J, leaving 4 bases unmatched. The CDR3: CASSGNRGETQYF. CDR3 sequence (DNA): TGTGCCAGCAGCGGAAACAGGGGAGAGACCCAGTACTTC.

J is TRBJ2-7 and V is TRBV4-1; D not resolved. V was trimmed by 0 bases and J by 4 bases, leaving 13 bases between them. Germline assignment: CDR1 MGHRA and CDR2 YSYEKL. The CDR3 has 15 residues. The CDR3 DNA reads as TGCGCCAGCAGCCAAGATACCCGGGTTCGGTACGAGCAGTACTTC. It is translated as CASSQDTRVRYEQYF.

The chain has TRBV7-9 and TRBJ2-1; tentative D call: TRBD1 (7 bases). Germline-derived CDR1 and CDR2 are SEHNR and FQNEAQ (reference sequence). Trimming cost V 0 bases and J 7 bases, with 16 bases left between them. The CDR3 totals 16 residues. CDR3: CASSLAQGGAQNEQFF. The CDR3 nucleotides read TGTGCCAGCAGCTTAGCGCAGGGGGGAGCCCAAAATGAGCAGTTCTTC.

This chain links TRBV12-3 or TRBV12-4 with TRBJ2-5, with D tentatively TRBD2 (6 bases). CDR3 length equals 12 residues. Trimming took off 8 bases at V and 5 bases at J, with 12 bases between the two ends. CDR3 residues: CASCWSGETQYF. CDR3 nucleotides: TGTGCCAGCTGTTGGAGCGGGGAGACCCAGTACTTC.

This chain joins TRBV20-1 and TRBJ1-5, with TRBD1 matching over 7 bases. Trimming removed 6 bases from V and 6 bases from J; junction bases left unmatched: 8. This CDR3 comprises 13 residues. Germline values: CDR1 DFQATT, CDR2 SNEGSKA (reference sequence). The CDR3 protein is CSAGDRISQPQHF. CDR3 bases: TGCAGTGCGGGGGACAGAATAAGTCAGCCCCAGCATTTT.

V is TRBV7-9 and J is TRBJ2-2; D might be TRBD2 (6 bases). The CDR3 loop spans 16 amino acids. CDR1 is SEHNR and CDR2 is FQNEAQ in the germline V gene (reference sequence). V gave up 3 bases and J gave up 3 bases, with 14 bases separating them. DNA of the CDR3: TGTGCCAGCAGCTTGCCGGGGACTGTTGACACCGGGGAGCTGTTTTTT. Amino acid sequence: CASSLPGTVDTGELFF.

This clonotype was seen ten or more times. The chain recombines TRBV20-1 with TRBJ2-5; TRBD1 aligns across 7 bases. V shed 3 bases and J 10 bases; nucleotides not matched to a gene: 11. The CDR3 covers 13 residues. Germline lookup yields CDR1 DFQATT and CDR2 SNEGSKA (reference sequence). The CDR3 loop is CSASATGSLVQYF. The CDR3 DNA reads TGCAGTGCTAGTGCGACAGGGTCCCTTGTCCAGTACTTC.

This clonotype was counted many times. The chain joins TRBV6-1 to TRBJ2-2, with TRBD2 matching over 12 bases. CDR1 MNHNS and CDR2 SASEGT come from the germline V gene. V was clipped by 4 bases and J by 1 base; unmatched bases: 4. This CDR3 comprises 17 residues. The CDR3 protein is CASSGTSGGMNTGELFF. The CDR3 DNA sequence: TGTGCCAGCAGTGGTACTAGCGGGGGGATGAACACCGGGGAGCTGTTTTTT.

This clonotype was recorded at least ten times. The chain couples TRBV4-3 to TRBJ2-7; 10 nucleotides agree with TRBD1. Germline assignment: CDR1 LGHNA and CDR2 YSLEER. V shed 4 bases, J shed 3 bases, and the junction held 3 bases outside the gene matches. This CDR3 has 14 amino acids. CDR3 DNA sequence: TGCGCCAGCAGCCCCGGGACAGGGGTCTACGAGCAGTACTTC. This translates into CASSPGTGVYEQYF.

This clonotype was seen ten or more times. The rearrangement uses TRBV6-5 and TRBJ2-7; 11 positions agree with TRBD2. This CDR3 comprises 14 residues. Trimming removed 4 bases from V and 3 bases from J; junction bases left unmatched: 2. Per germline, CDR1 MNHEY and CDR2 SVGAGI. Here the CDR3 DNA reads TGTGCCAGCAGTTGGACTAGCGGGTACTACGAGCAGTACTTC. Translated: CASSWTSGYYEQYF.

This clonotype has only a few counts. The V and J genes are TRBV4-1 and TRBJ1-5; TRBD1 aligns across 7 bases. Trimming cost V 1 base and J 5 bases; bases outside gene matches: 5. From germline, CDR1 is MGHRA and CDR2 YSYEKL. The CDR3 has 15 amino acids. In nucleotides, the CDR3 is TGCGCCAGCAGCCAAGTTCCAGGGACAGATCAGCCCCAGCATTTT. Amino acids: CASSQVPGTDQPQHF.

This clonotype was picked up many times. The CDR3: CANLYTGELFF. CDR3 sequence (DNA): TGTGCCAACTTATACACCGGGGAGCTGTTTTTT. The chain has TRBV12-3 or TRBV12-4 and TRBJ2-2; D is ambiguous. The CDR3 is 11 amino acids. V lost 10 bases, J lost 3 bases, and 6 bases lay in between.

This clonotype turned up a few times. The rearrangement links TRBV24-1 to TRBJ2-1; the match to TRBD1 covers 8 bases. V trimming: 2 bases; J trimming: 3 bases; junction bases outside the gene matches: 5. This CDR3 has 16 residues. Germline CDR1 and CDR2: KGHDR and SFDVKD. CDR3 nucleotide sequence: TGTGCCACCAGTGATTCGACAGGGGTATACTACAATGAGCAGTTCTTC. Residues: CATSDSTGVYYNEQFF.

The genes are TRBV20-1 and TRBJ1-2; D remains ambiguous. V shed 2 bases and J shed 7 bases, with 26 bases lying between them. Looked up from germline, CDR1 is DFQATT and CDR2 is SNEGSKA (reference sequence). The CDR3 is 17 residues long. CDR3 DNA sequence: TGCAGTGCTAGATCTCCTAATCCGGGCCGACCCTTGGCTGGCTACACCTTC. Translating gives CSARSPNPGRPLAGYTF.

The chain joins TRBV5-1 to TRBJ2-7, with 10 bases matching TRBD1. The V and J ends lost 2 bases and 4 bases, in that order; junction bases with no gene match: 6. The CDR3 has 15 residues. Germline-derived CDR1 and CDR2 are SGHRS and YFSETQ. CDR3 loop: CASSFEGTGAYEQYF. In DNA, the CDR3 is TGCGCCAGCAGCTTCGAAGGGACAGGGGCTTACGAGCAGTACTTC.

This clonotype has a count of ten or more. J is TRBJ2-1 and V is TRBV29-1; TRBD2 matches 8 bases. V lost 5 bases, J lost 6 bases, and 15 bases stayed unmatched. The germline CDR1 and CDR2 sequences are SQVTM and ANQGSEA. The CDR3 runs 16 residues. CDR3 coding DNA: TGCAGCGTTCATCGGGTGGCGGGGGGCTTCGGCAATGAGCAGTTCTTC. This codes for CSVHRVAGGFGNEQFF.

This clonotype was counted a few times. The CDR3 region has the DNA TGTGCCAGCAGTCGGACTAGCGGGAGGCAGGAGTACAATGAGCAGTTCTTC. It specifies CASSRTSGRQEYNEQFF. This rearrangement joins TRBV6-1 to TRBJ2-1, with 14 bases matching TRBD2. V lost 5 bases, J lost 4 bases, and 7 bases stayed unmatched. This CDR3 region has 17 residues. The germline V gene encodes CDR1 MNHNS and CDR2 SASEGT.

A few counts support this clonotype. V usage is TRBV13 and J usage is TRBJ2-1, with a possible D match to TRBD2 (5 bases). V lost 3 bases to trimming and J lost 4 bases, with 19 bases between them. The CDR3 totals 17 residues. Germline-derived CDR1 and CDR2 are PRHDT and FYEKMQ (reference sequence). The CDR3 DNA sequence: TGTGCCAGCAGCTTCCTTATCTTCGGGGTGGGTTACAATGAGCAGTTCTTC. Translated: CASSFLIFGVGYNEQFF.